This TCR beta chain was profiled in a study of T cell changes during pregnancy in multiple sclerosis. Assay used: immunoSEQ multiplex PCR; TCRdb lists only in-frame clones, some missing. The sample holds 45,000 to 55,000 clones; about nine tenths are singletons and the top ten take around 1.2%. Germline V gene lookup returns CDR1 SGHTA and CDR2 FQGNSA. Germline trimming cut 1 base from V and 2 bases from J; bases unmatched to any gene: 4. This CDR3 is 16 amino acids long. The chain couples TRBV7-2 to TRBJ2-3; 9 bases map to TRBD2. Source: CD4+ T cells from peripheral blood mononuclear cells, taken in the second trimester of pregnancy. The clonotype comes from a female donor with multiple sclerosis, enrolled in a pregnancy study. The CDR3 loop is CASSLVLAGPTDTQYF. CDR3 in DNA: TGTGCCAGCAGCTTAGTCCTAGCGGGACCCACAGATACGCAGTATTTT.